These 18 T cell receptor beta chains share one sample of origin, sequenced in a study of monozygotic twins with inflammatory bowel disease. TCRdb reprocessed the 5' RACE reads and stores each CDR3 protein as one record, lacking DNA. The table lists roughly 200,000 distinct CDR3 sequences. The material sequenced was blood. Source of these receptors: a human donor with ulcerative colitis or Crohn's disease, or a healthy co-twin of an affected twin (not recorded which).

This chain links TRBV19 with TRBJ2-1; TCRdb gives TRBD2 as the D gene, but with no DNA this cannot be confirmed. The CDR3 runs to 16 residues. Per germline, CDR1 LNHDA and CDR2 SQIVND (reference sequence). Here the CDR3 reads CASSYPAGGVYNEQFF. The entire variable domain, with the rest obtained from reference TRBV19 and TRBJ2-1, is as follows: DGGITQSPKYLFRKEGQNVTLSCEQNLNHDAMYWYRQDPGQGLRLIYYSQIVNDFQKGDIAEGYSVSREKKESFPLTVTSAQKNPTAFYLCASSYPAGGVYNEQFFGPGTRLTVL.

V and J are TRBV5-5 and TRBJ1-2. The CDR3 is 16 residues long. CDR1 SGHKS and CDR2 YYEKEE come from the germline V gene (reference sequence). CDR3 in amino acids: CASSSSPRVEHYGYTF.

V is TRBV7-8 and J is TRBJ2-3. This CDR3 contains 14 residues. CDR1 SGHVS and CDR2 FQNEAQ come from the germline V gene. The CDR3 sequence: CASSFSAGADTQYF.

This chain joins TRBV7-9 and TRBJ1-5. The CDR3 contains 17 residues. Germline-derived CDR1 and CDR2 are SEHNR and FQNEAQ (reference sequence). The CDR3 sequence: CASSPGFGEGGNQPQHF.

The gene calls are TRBV10-3 and TRBJ1-3; TCRdb's assignment of TRBD1 cannot be checked, as there is no DNA. The CDR3 is 16 residues long. Germline-derived CDR1 and CDR2 are ENHRY and SYGVKD. CDR3 sequence: CAISERQPLSGNTIYF.

The V gene is TRBV18, the J gene TRBJ2-7. This CDR3 contains 15 residues. Germline CDR1 reads KGHSH; CDR2 reads LQKENI. CDR3 sequence reads: CASSPPAASFYEQYF. Full variable domain (remainder filled in from reference TRBV18 and TRBJ2-7): NAGVMQNPRHLVRRRGQEARLRCSPMKGHSHVYWYRQLPEEGLKFMVYLQKENIIDESGMPKERFSAEFPKEGPSILRIQQVVRGDSAAYFCASSPPAASFYEQYFGPGTRLTVT.

The chain is built from TRBV7-2 and TRBJ1-3. CDR1 is SGHTA, CDR2 FQGNSA, per germline. This CDR3 comprises 14 residues. The CDR3 loop reads CASSSVGAGNTIYF. Together with reference TRBV7-2 and TRBJ1-3, the CDR3 gives the full variable domain: GAGVSQSPSNKVTEKGKDVELRCDPISGHTALYWYRQSLGQGLEFLIYFQGNSAPDKSGLPSDRFSAERTGGSVSTLTIQRTQQEDSAVYLCASSSVGAGNTIYFGEGSWLTVV.

The V call is TRBV5-5, the J call TRBJ1-1; TCRdb designates TRBD1, a call that cannot be tested without DNA. The CDR3 totals 17 residues. Germline V gene data show CDR1 as SGHKS and CDR2 as YYEKEE (reference sequence). CDR3: CASSLYIPFGGNTEAFF.

The chain uses TRBV5-1 and TRBJ2-2; TCRdb's D call of TRBD2 is untestable without DNA. CDR3 length equals 12 residues. Germline V gene lookup returns CDR1 SGHRS and CDR2 YFSETQ. CDR3 amino acids: CASRLEAGELFF.

This chain links TRBV7-6 with TRBJ2-3; absent DNA, TCRdb's TRBD2 call cannot be checked. There are 16 residues in the CDR3. The germline V gene has CDR1 SGHVS and CDR2 FNYEAQ. CDR3 region: CASSLVEGSNTDTQYF.

This rearrangement joins TRBV10-3 to TRBJ2-1; TCRdb's D call of TRBD2 is untestable without DNA. Germline assignment: CDR1 ENHRY and CDR2 SYGVKD. This CDR3 contains 13 residues. The CDR3 region is CAITEEGHNEQFF.

The chain employs TRBV27 and TRBJ1-6. Germline CDR1 and CDR2: MNHEY and SMNVEV (reference sequence). The CDR3 runs 14 residues. CDR3 sequence reads: CASSKVADNSPLHF.

The chain is built from TRBV9 and TRBJ2-3. The CDR3 contains 15 residues. Per the germline V gene, CDR1 is SGDLS and CDR2 is YYNGEE. The CDR3 protein is CASSASGTRPDTQYF.

J is TRBJ2-3 and V is TRBV12-3 or TRBV12-4. The CDR3 loop spans 11 amino acids. The CDR3 spells CASRYSDTQYF.

This chain joins TRBV7-3 and TRBJ2-3; the D gene TCRdb calls, TRBD1, cannot be checked with no DNA. Germline CDR1 and CDR2: SGHTA and FQGTGA. There are 15 residues in the CDR3. CDR3 in amino acids: CASSLVQGNTDTQYF.

The chain carries TRBV7-2 and TRBJ2-3; the TCRdb call, TRBD2, lacks DNA for checking. There are 15 residues in the CDR3. CDR1 and CDR2 (germline): SGHTA, FQGNSA. This CDR3 reads CASSFRLAQTDTQYF.

The chain recombines TRBV2 with TRBJ1-5. The germline CDR1 and CDR2 sequences are SNHLY and FYNNEI. The CDR3 contains 15 residues. The CDR3 is CASSRRLVSNQPQHF.

This sequence joins TRBV4-1 and TRBJ1-5; TCRdb's D call, TRBD1, is unchecked because there is no DNA. Germline CDR1 is MGHRA and CDR2 is YSYEKL. This CDR3 has 16 residues. The CDR3 sequence is CASSQPGQGPRQPQHF.